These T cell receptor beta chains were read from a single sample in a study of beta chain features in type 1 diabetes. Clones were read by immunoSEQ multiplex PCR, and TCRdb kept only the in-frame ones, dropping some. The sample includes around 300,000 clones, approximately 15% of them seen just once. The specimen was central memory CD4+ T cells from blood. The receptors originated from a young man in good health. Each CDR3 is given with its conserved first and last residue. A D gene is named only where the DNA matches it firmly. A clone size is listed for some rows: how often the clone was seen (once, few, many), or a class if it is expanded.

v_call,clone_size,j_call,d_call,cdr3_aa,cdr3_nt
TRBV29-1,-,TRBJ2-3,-,CSGQVFADTQYF,TGCAGCGGACAGGTGTTCGCAGATACGCAGTATTTT
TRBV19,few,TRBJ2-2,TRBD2,CASSPLSGGPTGELFF,TGTGCCAGTAGTCCCCTTAGCGGGGGGCCAACCGGGGAGCTGTTTTTT
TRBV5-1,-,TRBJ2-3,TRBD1,CASSLTGDDTDTQYF,TGCGCCAGCAGCCTTACAGGGGATGACACAGATACGCAGTATTTT
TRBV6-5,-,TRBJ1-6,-,CASSQQNDSPLHF,TGTGCCAGCAGTCAACAAAACGACAGTCCCCTCCACTTT
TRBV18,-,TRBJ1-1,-,CASSPEAANTEAFF,TGTGCCAGCTCACCCGAGGCGGCTAACACTGAAGCTTTCTTT
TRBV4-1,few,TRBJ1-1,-,CASSQVWTDGEAFF,TGCGCCAGCAGCCAAGTTTGGACAGACGGAGAAGCTTTCTTT
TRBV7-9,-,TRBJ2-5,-,CASSSEGRVPQETQYF,TGTGCCAGCAGCTCGGAAGGCAGGGTCCCACAAGAGACCCAGTACTTC
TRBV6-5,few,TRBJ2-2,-,CASREVLELFF,TGTGCCAGCAGGGAAGTCCTGGAGCTGTTTTTT
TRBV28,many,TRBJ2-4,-,CASTLRVTSIQYF,TGTGCCAGCACCCTCCGGGTTACGAGCATTCAGTACTTC
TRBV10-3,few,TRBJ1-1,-,CASSRRWTEAFF,TGTGCCAGCAGCCGGCGCTGGACTGAAGCTTTCTTT
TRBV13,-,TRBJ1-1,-,CASSLGLWGLDTEAFF,TGTGCCAGCAGCTTAGGGCTATGGGGTCTTGACACTGAAGCTTTCTTT
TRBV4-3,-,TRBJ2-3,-,CASSQDFRQTDTQYF,TGCGCCAGCAGCCAAGATTTCCGACAAACAGATACGCAGTATTTT
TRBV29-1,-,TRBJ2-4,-,CSVAQGLAKNIQYF,TGCAGCGTGGCACAGGGCCTAGCCAAAAACATTCAGTACTTC
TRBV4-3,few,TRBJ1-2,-,CASSHDSQNYGYTF,TGCGCCAGCAGCCATGACAGTCAGAACTATGGCTACACCTTC
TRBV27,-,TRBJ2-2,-,CASSLISGTGELFF,TGTGCCAGCAGCCTCATCTCGGGCACCGGGGAGCTGTTTTTT
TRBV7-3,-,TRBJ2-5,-,CASSLTLWETQYF,TGTGCCAGCAGCTTAACGTTGTGGGAGACCCAGTACTTC
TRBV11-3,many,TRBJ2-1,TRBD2,CASSSGLAQGEQFF,TGTGCCAGCAGCTCAGGACTAGCTCAAGGAGAGCAGTTCTTC
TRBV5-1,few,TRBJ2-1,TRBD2,CASSGGGAGSNEQFF,TGCGCCAGCAGCGGCGGGGGGGCCGGTTCTAATGAGCAGTTCTTC
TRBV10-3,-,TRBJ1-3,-,CAITPGTVGNTIYF,TGTGCCATCACGCCAGGCACGGTAGGAAACACCATATATTTT
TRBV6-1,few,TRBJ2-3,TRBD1,CASSAFLRQGSADTQYF,TGTGCCAGCAGTGCCTTCCTTAGACAGGGATCGGCAGATACGCAGTATTTT
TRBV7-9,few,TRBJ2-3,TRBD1,CASSPGTGGTDTQYF,TGTGCCAGCAGCCCAGGGACAGGGGGCACAGATACGCAGTATTTT
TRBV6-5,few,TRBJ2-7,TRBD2,CASSYEVGGGPYEQYF,TGTGCCAGCAGTTACGAGGTCGGGGGGGGCCCCTACGAGCAGTACTTC
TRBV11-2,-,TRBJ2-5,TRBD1,CASSQGMSGGLETQYF,TGTGCCAGCAGCCAGGGGATGTCAGGGGGCTTGGAGACCCAGTACTTC
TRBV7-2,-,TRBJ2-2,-,CASSPTGEWAGELFF,TGTGCCAGCAGCCCGACAGGAGAGTGGGCCGGGGAGCTGTTTTTT
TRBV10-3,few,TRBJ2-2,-,CAMTSKDTGELFF,TGTGCCATGACTAGTAAGGACACCGGGGAGCTGTTTTTT
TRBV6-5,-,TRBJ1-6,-,CASSYSVAGRNSPLHF,TGTGCCAGCAGTTACTCGGTGGCAGGAAGAAATTCACCCCTCCACTTT
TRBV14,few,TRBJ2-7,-,CASRSEGVEEQYF,TGTGCCAGCAGATCCGAGGGGGTGGAGGAGCAGTACTTC
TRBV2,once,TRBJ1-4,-,CASTIREKLVF,TGTGCCAGCACCATAAGGGAAAAACTGGTTTTT
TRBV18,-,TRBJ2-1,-,CASSPGWDHGSYNEQFF,TGTGCCAGCTCACCCGGCTGGGACCATGGATCCTACAATGAGCAGTTCTTC
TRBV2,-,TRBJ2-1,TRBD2,CASRRLASYNEQFF,TGTGCCAGCAGGAGACTAGCCTCCTACAATGAGCAGTTCTTC
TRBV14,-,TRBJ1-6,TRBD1,CASSPRQGYNSPLHF,TGTGCCAGCAGCCCGCGACAGGGGTATAATTCACCCCTCCACTTT
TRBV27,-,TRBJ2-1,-,CASSPRALDDEQFF,TGTGCCAGCAGTCCCCGGGCCCTTGACGATGAGCAGTTCTTC
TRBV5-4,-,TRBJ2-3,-,CASSLPHSGTDTQYF,TGTGCCAGCAGCTTGCCCCATAGCGGCACAGATACGCAGTATTTT
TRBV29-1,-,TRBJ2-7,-,CSVGRLGGGEQYF,TGCAGCGTGGGACGGCTGGGAGGGGGCGAGCAGTACTTC
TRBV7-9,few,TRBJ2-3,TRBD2,CASSPTSGSSQYF,TGTGCCAGCAGCCCGACGAGCGGGAGCTCGCAGTATTTT
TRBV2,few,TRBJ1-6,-,CASSTTGNYNSPLHF,TGTGCCAGCAGCACCACAGGGAACTATAATTCACCCCTCCACTTT
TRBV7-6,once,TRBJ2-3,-,CASSLWTTLRWDTQYF,TGTGCCAGCAGCTTATGGACTACCCTCCGGTGGGATACGCAGTATTTT
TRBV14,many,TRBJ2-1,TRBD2,CASSPPLAGNNEQFF,TGTGCCAGCAGCCCACCCCTAGCGGGTAACAATGAGCAGTTCTTC
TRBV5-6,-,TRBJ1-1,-,CASSLSGLNTEAFF,TGTGCCAGCAGCTTGTCCGGACTGAACACTGAAGCTTTCTTT